These T cell receptor beta chains were read from a single sample in a study of shared clonotypes between healthy human individuals. Some clones are missing from TCRdb's copy, which holds only in-frame ones; the method was immunoSEQ multiplex PCR. The sample holds some 320,000 clones, around 87% seen once. Sequenced input: memory CD8+ T cells sorted from blood. These receptors were taken from a man younger than 35 in good health. The CDR3 runs from the conserved cysteine through the conserved F or W. Fields, in order: CDR3 DNA, CDR3 protein, D gene, clone size, J gene, V gene. The D gene is left open where the match is weak. Clone size is stated in some rows and not others, as once, few, many or a class when expanded.

DNA: TGTGCCTGGCTAAGGTTGGGCGGGGAGCTGTTTTTT
CDR3: CAWLRLGGELFF
D: -
size: once
J: TRBJ2-2
V: TRBV30

DNA: TGTGCCAGCAGCGGCGGGACTAGCGGTAATACGCAGTATTTT
CDR3: CASSGGTSGNTQYF
D: TRBD2
size: -
J: TRBJ2-3
V: TRBV9

DNA: TGTGCCAGTTCTCCTAAGGAAAAACTGTTTTTT
CDR3: CASSPKEKLFF
D: -
size: -
J: TRBJ1-4
V: TRBV6-1

DNA: TGTGCCAGCAGTTCCCGACAGGGTGTAAACTCACCCCTCCACTTT
CDR3: CASSSRQGVNSPLHF
D: TRBD1
size: many
J: TRBJ1-6
V: TRBV27

DNA: TGTGCCAGCAGGTCCAGGGACCTGCCCGGGGATACGCAGTATTTT
CDR3: CASRSRDLPGDTQYF
D: -
size: once
J: TRBJ2-3
V: TRBV27

DNA: TGTGCCAGCAGCTTAGACAGTTACAATCAGCCCCAGCATTTT
CDR3: CASSLDSYNQPQHF
D: -
size: -
J: TRBJ1-5
V: TRBV7-2

DNA: TGTGCCAGCAGTCTGGGACAGGGAACCCACGAGCAGTACTTC
CDR3: CASSLGQGTHEQYF
D: TRBD1
size: few
J: TRBJ2-7
V: TRBV2

DNA: TGTGCCAGCAGTCCGGGACAGACGTCCTACGAGCAGTACTTC
CDR3: CASSPGQTSYEQYF
D: TRBD1
size: -
J: TRBJ2-7
V: TRBV7-9

DNA: TGCGCCAGCAGTGACCGACTAGCGGCGGGCCAAGAGACCCAGTACTTC
CDR3: CASSDRLAAGQETQYF
D: TRBD2
size: -
J: TRBJ2-5
V: TRBV10-2

DNA: TGTGCCAGCAGCTTGGTGTGGTCGTGGGCCTACGAGCAGTACTTC
CDR3: CASSLVWSWAYEQYF
D: -
size: once
J: TRBJ2-7
V: TRBV5-5

DNA: TGTGCCAGCAGCTTGGCCCTAAAGGGGGCCTACAATGAGCAGTTCTTC
CDR3: CASSLALKGAYNEQFF
D: -
size: -
J: TRBJ2-1
V: TRBV5-6

DNA: TGCGCCAGCAGCCAAGATGGCGGAGGTCCGGCCTACTACAATGAGCAGTTCTTC
CDR3: CASSQDGGGPAYYNEQFF
D: -
size: -
J: TRBJ2-1
V: TRBV4-1

DNA: TGTGCCAGCAGCTTAATGGGGACAGGGGTCTCTGGGGCCAACGTCCTGACTTTC
CDR3: CASSLMGTGVSGANVLTF
D: TRBD1
size: -
J: TRBJ2-6
V: TRBV11-2

DNA: TGCGCCAGCGGGGCTAGCGGGAGGGAAACCTACAATGAGCAGTTCTTC
CDR3: CASGASGRETYNEQFF
D: TRBD2
size: once
J: TRBJ2-1
V: TRBV5-1

DNA: TGTGCCTGGAGTATTACAGGGGGGAACTATGGCTACACCTTC
CDR3: CAWSITGGNYGYTF
D: TRBD1
size: -
J: TRBJ1-2
V: TRBV30

DNA: TGTGCCAGCAAGGTATCCACGAACACTGAAGCTTTCTTT
CDR3: CASKVSTNTEAFF
D: -
size: once
J: TRBJ1-1
V: TRBV28

DNA: TGTGCCATCGCGACAGGGAAAAAAGCTAACTATGGCTACACCTTC
CDR3: CAIATGKKANYGYTF
D: TRBD1
size: -
J: TRBJ1-2
V: TRBV10-3

DNA: TGTGCCAGCAGTTCCCCTGGGGCCAACGTCCTGACTTTC
CDR3: CASSSPGANVLTF
D: -
size: -
J: TRBJ2-6
V: TRBV9

DNA: TGTGCCAGCACCGACTACCGGACAAAGCCCTACGAGCAGTACTTC
CDR3: CASTDYRTKPYEQYF
D: -
size: -
J: TRBJ2-7
V: TRBV28

DNA: TGTGCCAGCAGTCCCTCGGCTGGAGAGGGGGCGGACACTGAAGCTTTCTTT
CDR3: CASSPSAGEGADTEAFF
D: TRBD1
size: -
J: TRBJ1-1
V: TRBV27

DNA: TGTGCCAGCAGTTTTGCCCAGGCAAACACTGAAGCTTTCTTT
CDR3: CASSFAQANTEAFF
D: -
size: -
J: TRBJ1-1
V: TRBV27

DNA: TGTGCCAGCGCACTAGCGGGGGGCTACAATGAGCAGTTCTTC
CDR3: CASALAGGYNEQFF
D: TRBD2
size: many
J: TRBJ2-1
V: TRBV13

DNA: TGTGCCAGCAGACCTGGGACTAGCTTGTCCTACGAGCAGTACTTC
CDR3: CASRPGTSLSYEQYF
D: TRBD2
size: once
J: TRBJ2-7
V: TRBV7-8

DNA: TGTGCCAGCAGCTTATTTTCCCCCCGCTCTGGAAACACCATATATTTT
CDR3: CASSLFSPRSGNTIYF
D: -
size: -
J: TRBJ1-3
V: TRBV7-8

DNA: TGTGCCAGCAGTACATGGGACACCGCCACCGGGGAGCTGTTTTTT
CDR3: CASSTWDTATGELFF
D: -
size: many
J: TRBJ2-2
V: TRBV6-5

DNA: TGTGCCTGGCTGAGGGCCAAGACAACGTACCGCTACGAGCAGTACTTC
CDR3: CAWLRAKTTYRYEQYF
D: -
size: -
J: TRBJ2-7
V: TRBV30

DNA: TGTGCCAGCAGGATGGGACAGGGGGGTCAGCCCCAGCATTTT
CDR3: CASRMGQGGQPQHF
D: TRBD1
size: -
J: TRBJ1-5
V: TRBV6-5

DNA: TGCAGCGTCGCCTACAGAGTATCCTCCTACGAGCAGTACTTC
CDR3: CSVAYRVSSYEQYF
D: -
size: -
J: TRBJ2-7
V: TRBV29-1

DNA: TGTGCCAGCAGCGCGACTGGATACAATGAGCAGTTCTTC
CDR3: CASSATGYNEQFF
D: -
size: -
J: TRBJ2-1
V: TRBV7-6

DNA: TGTGCCAGCAGTGAGATCACCTACGAGCAGTACTTC
CDR3: CASSEITYEQYF
D: -
size: -
J: TRBJ2-7
V: TRBV2

DNA: TGTGCCAGCGTTGGGGTTTACGAGCAGTACTTC
CDR3: CASVGVYEQYF
D: -
size: -
J: TRBJ2-7
V: TRBV6-6

DNA: TGTGCCACCCGGGTTGAAGCTTTCTTT
CDR3: CATRVEAFF
D: -
size: -
J: TRBJ1-1
V: TRBV21-1

DNA: TGCGCCAGCAGCCTTCATCCGGGACTCTCCTACAATGAGCAGTTCTTC
CDR3: CASSLHPGLSYNEQFF
D: -
size: -
J: TRBJ2-1
V: TRBV4-1